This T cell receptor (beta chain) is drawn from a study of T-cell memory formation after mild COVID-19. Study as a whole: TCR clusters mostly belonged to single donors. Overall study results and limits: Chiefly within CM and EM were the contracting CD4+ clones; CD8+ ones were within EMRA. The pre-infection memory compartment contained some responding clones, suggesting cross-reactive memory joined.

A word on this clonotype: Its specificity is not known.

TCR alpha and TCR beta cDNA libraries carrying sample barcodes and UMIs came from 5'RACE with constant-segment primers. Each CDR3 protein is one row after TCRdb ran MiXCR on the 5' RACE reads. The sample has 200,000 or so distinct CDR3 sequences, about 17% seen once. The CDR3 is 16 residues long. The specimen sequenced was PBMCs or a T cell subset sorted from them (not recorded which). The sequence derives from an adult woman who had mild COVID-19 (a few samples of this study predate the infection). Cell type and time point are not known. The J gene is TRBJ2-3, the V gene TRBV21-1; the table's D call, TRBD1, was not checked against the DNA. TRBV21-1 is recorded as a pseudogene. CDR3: CASSKGPTGGTDTQYF. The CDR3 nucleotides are TGTGCCAGCAGCAAAGGTCCGACAGGTGGCACAGATACGCAGTATTTT.